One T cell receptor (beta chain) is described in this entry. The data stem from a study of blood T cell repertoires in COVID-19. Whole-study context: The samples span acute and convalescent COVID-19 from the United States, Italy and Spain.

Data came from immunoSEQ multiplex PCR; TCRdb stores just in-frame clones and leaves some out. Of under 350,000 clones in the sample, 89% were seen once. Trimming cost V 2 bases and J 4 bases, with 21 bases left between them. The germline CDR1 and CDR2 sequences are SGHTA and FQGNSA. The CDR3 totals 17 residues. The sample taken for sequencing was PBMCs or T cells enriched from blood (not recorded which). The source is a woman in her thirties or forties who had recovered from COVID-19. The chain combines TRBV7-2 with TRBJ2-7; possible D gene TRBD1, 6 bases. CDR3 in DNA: TGTGCCAGCAGCTTATCAGGGGAAATTGGGTATTCGTACGAGCAGTACTTC. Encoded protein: CASSLSGEIGYSYEQYF.